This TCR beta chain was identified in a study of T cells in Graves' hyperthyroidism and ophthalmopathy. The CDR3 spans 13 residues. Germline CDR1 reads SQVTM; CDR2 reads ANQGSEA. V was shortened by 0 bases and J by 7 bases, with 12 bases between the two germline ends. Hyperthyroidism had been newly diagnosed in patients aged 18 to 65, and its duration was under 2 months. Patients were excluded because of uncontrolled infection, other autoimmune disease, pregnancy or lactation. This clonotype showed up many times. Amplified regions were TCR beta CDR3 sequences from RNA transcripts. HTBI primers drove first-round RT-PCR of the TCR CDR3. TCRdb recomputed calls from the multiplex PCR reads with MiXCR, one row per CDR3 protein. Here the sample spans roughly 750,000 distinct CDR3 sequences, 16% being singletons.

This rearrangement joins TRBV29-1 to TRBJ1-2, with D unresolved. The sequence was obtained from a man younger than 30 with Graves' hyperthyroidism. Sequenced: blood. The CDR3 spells CSVEEGSLGGYTF. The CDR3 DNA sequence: TGCAGCGTTGAAGAGGGGTCACTGGGTGGCTACACCTTC.